These T cell receptor beta chains were read from a single sample in a study of CD8 T cells in Susac syndrome. TCRdb re-called the immunoSEQ multiplex PCR reads through MiXCR, storing one row per CDR3 protein. Of around 71,000 distinct CDR3 sequences listed, roughly 95% are singletons. The sequencing input was CD4+ T cells from PBMCs. The origin of the receptors is a human donor with multiple sclerosis. Each CDR3 is given with its conserved first and last residue. D genes are given only for firm matches. Some rows mark clone size as missing; the rest say once, few, many or name a class of expanded clone.

v_gene: TRBV28; j_gene: TRBJ2-7; d_gene: TRBD2; abundance: NA; CDR3nt: TGTGCCAGCAGTCCCGCTAGCGGGGGGCCTTGGGAGCAGTACTTC; CDR3aa: CASSPASGGPWEQYF
v_gene: TRBV27; j_gene: TRBJ1-1; d_gene: NA; abundance: NA; CDR3nt: TGTGCCAGCAGTCCGCTGACGGGTAGTAAAGCTTTCTTT; CDR3aa: CASSPLTGSKAFF
v_gene: TRBV5-1; j_gene: TRBJ1-6; d_gene: NA; abundance: once; CDR3nt: TGCGCCAGCAGCTTGATCGAGAGCTCCTATAATTCACCCCTCCACTTT; CDR3aa: CASSLIESSYNSPLHF
v_gene: TRBV6-5; j_gene: TRBJ1-2; d_gene: NA; abundance: NA; CDR3nt: TGTGCCAGCACCGACACGGAGGACACCGGCTACACCTTC; CDR3aa: CASTDTEDTGYTF
v_gene: TRBV2; j_gene: TRBJ2-1; d_gene: TRBD2; abundance: NA; CDR3nt: TGTGCCAGCAGTGTCCCAAGCGGGGGGGCATCCTACAATGAGCAGTTCTTC; CDR3aa: CASSVPSGGASYNEQFF
v_gene: TRBV7-8; j_gene: TRBJ1-6; d_gene: TRBD1; abundance: NA; CDR3nt: TGTGCCAGCAGCCCCGACAGGGGCCGGATTTCACCCCTCCACTTT; CDR3aa: CASSPDRGRISPLHF
v_gene: TRBV20-1; j_gene: TRBJ2-6; d_gene: NA; abundance: NA; CDR3nt: TGCAGTTGTCCCAGCTCTGGGGCCAACGTCCTGACTTTC; CDR3aa: CSCPSSGANVLTF
v_gene: TRBV20-1; j_gene: TRBJ2-2; d_gene: NA; abundance: NA; CDR3nt: TGCAGTGCTCGAATATTCCCAAACACCGGGGAGCTGTTTTTT; CDR3aa: CSARIFPNTGELFF
v_gene: TRBV6-5; j_gene: TRBJ2-5; d_gene: NA; abundance: NA; CDR3nt: TGTGCCAGCAGTTACGACACGCAAGAGACCCAGTACTTC; CDR3aa: CASSYDTQETQYF
v_gene: TRBV5-4; j_gene: TRBJ2-3; d_gene: NA; abundance: NA; CDR3nt: TGTGCCAGCAGCTTGAGAACACCTAGCACAGATACGCAGTATTTT; CDR3aa: CASSLRTPSTDTQYF
v_gene: TRBV29-1; j_gene: TRBJ1-1; d_gene: NA; abundance: NA; CDR3nt: TGCAGCGTTGTTATGAACACTGAAGCTTTCTTT; CDR3aa: CSVVMNTEAFF
v_gene: TRBV3-1; j_gene: TRBJ1-4; d_gene: TRBD1; abundance: NA; CDR3nt: TGTGCCAGCAGCCAAGTCCGCAGGGGGGACGTCGTCGAAAAACTGTTTTTT; CDR3aa: CASSQVRRGDVVEKLFF
v_gene: TRBV20-1; j_gene: TRBJ2-7; d_gene: NA; abundance: NA; CDR3nt: TGCAGTGCTAGGGGGGGTCGGTCCTACGAGCAGTACTTC; CDR3aa: CSARGGRSYEQYF
v_gene: TRBV20-1; j_gene: TRBJ2-1; d_gene: NA; abundance: NA; CDR3nt: TGCAGTGCCAGTGATACCGGGGGCTATGAGCAGTTCTTC; CDR3aa: CSASDTGGYEQFF
v_gene: TRBV3-1; j_gene: TRBJ2-2; d_gene: TRBD1; abundance: NA; CDR3nt: TGTGCCAGTACCGGACAGGGAGGGAACACCGGGGAGCTGTTTTTT; CDR3aa: CASTGQGGNTGELFF
v_gene: TRBV19; j_gene: TRBJ1-6; d_gene: NA; abundance: NA; CDR3nt: TGTGCCAGTAGTATCGGACAGCGGGGGCATTCACCCCTCCACTTT; CDR3aa: CASSIGQRGHSPLHF
v_gene: TRBV5-1; j_gene: TRBJ2-3; d_gene: TRBD2; abundance: NA; CDR3nt: TGCGCCAGCAGCAAGACTAGCGGGGCAGATACGCAGTATTTT; CDR3aa: CASSKTSGADTQYF
v_gene: TRBV29-1; j_gene: TRBJ2-7; d_gene: NA; abundance: NA; CDR3nt: TGCAGCGTCCGGGGGGGACAGGGTTCCGAGCAGTACTTC; CDR3aa: CSVRGGQGSEQYF
v_gene: TRBV4-1; j_gene: TRBJ2-1; d_gene: NA; abundance: NA; CDR3nt: TGCGCCAGCAGCCAACTGCCGGGGAGGAATGAGCAGTTCTTC; CDR3aa: CASSQLPGRNEQFF
v_gene: TRBV2; j_gene: TRBJ2-1; d_gene: TRBD2; abundance: NA; CDR3nt: TGTGCCAGCAGAGCCCCGGGACTAGCGGATCCCAATGAGCAGTTCTTC; CDR3aa: CASRAPGLADPNEQFF
v_gene: TRBV3-1; j_gene: TRBJ2-5; d_gene: NA; abundance: NA; CDR3nt: TGTGCCAGCAGCCGGGGGAAAGAGACCCAGTACTTC; CDR3aa: CASSRGKETQYF
v_gene: TRBV4-2; j_gene: TRBJ2-3; d_gene: NA; abundance: NA; CDR3nt: TGTGCCAGCAGCCAAGATGGTCGGGTGTTAAGCACAGATACGCAGTATTTT; CDR3aa: CASSQDGRVLSTDTQYF
v_gene: TRBV12-3/TRBV12-4; j_gene: TRBJ2-5; d_gene: TRBD1; abundance: NA; CDR3nt: TGTGCCAGCGCCAGGGGGCTAGCCGCCGAGACCCAGTACTTC; CDR3aa: CASARGLAAETQYF
v_gene: TRBV4-3; j_gene: TRBJ2-2; d_gene: NA; abundance: NA; CDR3nt: TGCGCCAGCAGCCAAGGTCCAGGGGTTGGCGGCGGGGAGCTGTTTTTT; CDR3aa: CASSQGPGVGGGELFF
v_gene: TRBV28; j_gene: TRBJ2-5; d_gene: NA; abundance: once; CDR3nt: TGTGCCAGCAGTTTCCGGGCAGGGGCTAAAGAGACCCAGTACTTC; CDR3aa: CASSFRAGAKETQYF
v_gene: TRBV5-6; j_gene: TRBJ1-6; d_gene: NA; abundance: NA; CDR3nt: TGTGCCAGCAGCTTGTTGCACGGGGATGGTTCACCCCTCCACTTT; CDR3aa: CASSLLHGDGSPLHF
v_gene: TRBV15; j_gene: TRBJ2-7; d_gene: NA; abundance: NA; CDR3nt: TGTGCCACCAGCAGAGAACCGGGGTCGACCTACGAGCAGTACTTC; CDR3aa: CATSREPGSTYEQYF
v_gene: TRBV28; j_gene: TRBJ1-2; d_gene: NA; abundance: NA; CDR3nt: TGTGCCACCCCGGGCAGGGTAGGCTACACCTTC; CDR3aa: CATPGRVGYTF
v_gene: TRBV12-3/TRBV12-4; j_gene: TRBJ2-2; d_gene: TRBD1; abundance: NA; CDR3nt: TGTGCCAGCAGCCCAACGGGGACAGGGTACACCGGGGAGCTGTTTTTT; CDR3aa: CASSPTGTGYTGELFF
v_gene: TRBV5-1; j_gene: TRBJ1-2; d_gene: NA; abundance: NA; CDR3nt: TGCGCCAGCAGCACCGGACAGCTCTATGGCTACACCTTC; CDR3aa: CASSTGQLYGYTF
v_gene: TRBV7-2; j_gene: TRBJ2-1; d_gene: NA; abundance: NA; CDR3nt: TGTGCCAGCACCCTGAGGCCCGGGGATGAGCAGTTCTTC; CDR3aa: CASTLRPGDEQFF